This T cell receptor beta chain was profiled in a study of T cells in Graves' hyperthyroidism and ophthalmopathy. Germline V gives CDR1 SQVTM, CDR2 ANQGSEA. The CDR3 is made up of 17 amino acids. With 6 bases clipped from V and 3 bases from J, the junction kept 10 bases outside the gene matches. Template material for amplifying TCR beta CDR3 regions consisted of RNA transcripts. HTBI primers were used for first-round RT-PCR of the TCR CDR3. Via MiXCR, TCRdb re-called the multiplex PCR reads, giving one row per CDR3 protein. The repertoire holds hundreds of thousands of distinct CDR3 sequences, with about 16% as singletons. This clonotype was seen ten or more times.

The chain combines TRBV29-1 with TRBJ2-1; 14 nucleotides line up with TRBD2. Sequenced: blood. This sequence was found in a woman under 30 with Graves' ophthalmopathy. CDR3 amino acids: CSVCLIGTSGGYNEQFF. DNA of the CDR3: TGCAGCGTCTGTTTGATCGGGACTAGCGGGGGCTACAATGAGCAGTTCTTC.